The entry that follows covers one TCR beta chain sequence. At one boundary the junction diverges from the germline segment, which might be a read error. The data were obtained in a study of tumor-infiltrating lymphocytes in primary liver carcinoma. Germline CDR1 and CDR2: SGHAT and FQDESV (reference sequence). The CDR3 has 12 residues. Starting material of about 0.45 ug total RNA yielded TCR beta cDNA via a constant-region primer. Libraries for TCR beta were built through three nested multiplex PCR rounds, which together made up a slightly modified ARM-PCR procedure. The opening two PCR rounds, ten to eleven cycles each, paired TRBV1-TRBV30 forward primers with a C-beta reverse primer. TCRdb re-called the multiplex PCR reads through MiXCR, storing one row per CDR3 protein. The table has over 100,000 distinct CDR3 sequences, about two thirds seen once. The source material, roughly 18-30 mg of unsorted bulk tissue, was used to co-extract RNA and DNA.

The receptor's source is a woman aged 55-70 years with primary liver carcinoma and hepatitis B virus infection. The specimen was tumor-adjacent normal liver tissue. The V and J genes are TRBV11-1 and TRBJ1-1; D gene ambiguous. CDR3 DNA sequence: TGTGCCAACAGCTTACAGAGCAATGAAGCTTTCTTT. Translation gives CANSLQSNEAFF.